This record looks at one TCR beta chain sequence and its context. The data were obtained in a study of T cell changes during pregnancy in multiple sclerosis. Trimming pared 6 bases from V and 7 bases from J, leaving 12 bases between. The germline gives CDR1 MNHNY, CDR2 SVGAGI (reference sequence). This CDR3 region has 13 residues. Using immunoSEQ multiplex PCR, the repertoire was profiled, and TCRdb retains in-frame clones only, with some absent. The data show about 93,000 clones, roughly 92% seen once. The sequence was collected from a female donor with multiple sclerosis, enrolled in a pregnancy study. The sequencing here drew on peripheral blood, taken after pregnancy. V and J are TRBV6-6 and TRBJ1-4, with D perhaps matching TRBD1 (5 bases). The CDR3 DNA reads as TGTGCCAGCAGAGGAGGAGGGGCTGAAAAACTGTTTTTT. This gives the protein CASRGGGAEKLFF.